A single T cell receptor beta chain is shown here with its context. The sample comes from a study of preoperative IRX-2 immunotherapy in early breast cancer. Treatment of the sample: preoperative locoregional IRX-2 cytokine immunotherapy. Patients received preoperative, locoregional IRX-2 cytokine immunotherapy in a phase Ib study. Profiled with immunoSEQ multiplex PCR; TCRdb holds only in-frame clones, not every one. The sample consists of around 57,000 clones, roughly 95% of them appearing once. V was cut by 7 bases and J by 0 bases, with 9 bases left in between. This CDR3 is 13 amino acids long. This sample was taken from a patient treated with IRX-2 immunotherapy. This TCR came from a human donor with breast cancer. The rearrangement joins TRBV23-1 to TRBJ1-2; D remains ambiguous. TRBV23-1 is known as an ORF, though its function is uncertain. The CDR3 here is CASKTEANYGYTF. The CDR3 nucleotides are TGCGCCAGCAAAACGGAAGCTAACTATGGCTACACCTTC.